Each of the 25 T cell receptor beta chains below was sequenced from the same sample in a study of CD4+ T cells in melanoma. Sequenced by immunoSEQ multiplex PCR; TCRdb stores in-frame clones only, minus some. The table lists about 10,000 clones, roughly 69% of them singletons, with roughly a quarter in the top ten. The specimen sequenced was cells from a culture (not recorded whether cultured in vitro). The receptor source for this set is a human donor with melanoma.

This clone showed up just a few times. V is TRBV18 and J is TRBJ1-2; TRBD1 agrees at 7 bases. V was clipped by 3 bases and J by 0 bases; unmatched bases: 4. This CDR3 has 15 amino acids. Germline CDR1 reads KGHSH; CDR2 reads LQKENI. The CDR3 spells CASSPGQLANYGYTF. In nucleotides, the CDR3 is TGTGCCAGCTCACCGGGACAGCTAGCTAACTATGGCTACACCTTC.

The CDR3: CASSEVRRGYTF. The CDR3, as DNA: TGCGCCAGCAGTGAAGTACGGCGTGGCTACACCTTC. The chain couples TRBV10-2 to TRBJ1-2, with D uncertain. CDR3 length: 12 residues. CDR1 and CDR2 (germline): WSHSY, SAAADI. V lost 3 bases, J lost 7 bases, and 9 bases lay in between.

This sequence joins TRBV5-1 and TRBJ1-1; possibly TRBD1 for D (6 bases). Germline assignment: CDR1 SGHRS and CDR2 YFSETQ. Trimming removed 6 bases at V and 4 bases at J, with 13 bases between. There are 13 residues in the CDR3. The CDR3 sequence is CASTGGPTTEAFF. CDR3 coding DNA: TGCGCCAGCACCGGGGGGCCGACCACTGAAGCTTTCTTT.

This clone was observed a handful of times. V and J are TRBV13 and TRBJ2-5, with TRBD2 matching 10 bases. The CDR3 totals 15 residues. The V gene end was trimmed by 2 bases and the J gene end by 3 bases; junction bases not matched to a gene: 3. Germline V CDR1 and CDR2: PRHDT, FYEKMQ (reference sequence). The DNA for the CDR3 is TGTGCCAGCAGCTTACGAAGCGGGGGGGAAGAGACCCAGTACTTC. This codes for CASSLRSGGEETQYF.

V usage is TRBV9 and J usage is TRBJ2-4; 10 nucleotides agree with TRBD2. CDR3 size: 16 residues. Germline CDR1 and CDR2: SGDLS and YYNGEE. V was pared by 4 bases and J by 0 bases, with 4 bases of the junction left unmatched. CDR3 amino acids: CASSPRLAGAKNIQYF. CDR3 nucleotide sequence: TGTGCCAGCAGCCCCAGACTAGCGGGAGCCAAAAACATTCAGTACTTC.

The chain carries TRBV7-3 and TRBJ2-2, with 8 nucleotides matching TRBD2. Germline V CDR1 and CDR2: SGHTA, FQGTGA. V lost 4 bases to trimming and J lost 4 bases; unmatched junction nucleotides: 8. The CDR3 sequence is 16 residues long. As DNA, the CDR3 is TGTGCCAGCAGCTCTGGTCGGGGGGGCCCCACCGGGGAGCTGTTTTTT. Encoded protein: CASSSGRGGPTGELFF.

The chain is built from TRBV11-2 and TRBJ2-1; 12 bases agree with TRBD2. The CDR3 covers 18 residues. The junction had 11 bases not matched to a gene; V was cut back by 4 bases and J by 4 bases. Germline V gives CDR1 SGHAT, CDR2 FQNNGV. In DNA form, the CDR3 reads TGTGCCAGCAGCTCTACTAAGGCTACTAGCGGGGGGTACAATGAGCAGTTCTTC. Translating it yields CASSSTKATSGGYNEQFF.

Here the CDR3 reads CASSSGLARITEAFF. CDR3 nucleotide sequence: TGCGCCAGCAGCTCCGGGCTGGCGCGGATCACTGAAGCTTTCTTT. The chain combines TRBV5-1 with TRBJ1-1; no clear D gene. V lost 3 bases and J 4 bases, leaving 16 bases between the germline ends. In germline, CDR1 is SGHRS, CDR2 YFSETQ. The CDR3 extends over 15 amino acids.

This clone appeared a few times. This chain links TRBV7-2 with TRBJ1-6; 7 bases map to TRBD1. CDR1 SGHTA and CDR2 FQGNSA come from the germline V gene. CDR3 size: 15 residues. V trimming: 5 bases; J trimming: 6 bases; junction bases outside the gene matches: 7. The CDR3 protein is CASSTRQGLNSPLHF. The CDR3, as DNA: TGTGCCAGCAGCACACGACAGGGCCTTAATTCACCCCTCCACTTT.

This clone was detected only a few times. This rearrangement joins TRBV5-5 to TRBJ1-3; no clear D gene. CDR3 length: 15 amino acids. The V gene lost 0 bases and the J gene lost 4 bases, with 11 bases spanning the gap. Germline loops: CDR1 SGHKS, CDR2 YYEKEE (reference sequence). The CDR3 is CASSLDNGRGNTIYF. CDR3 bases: TGTGCCAGCAGCTTGGATAATGGGAGGGGAAACACCATATATTTT.

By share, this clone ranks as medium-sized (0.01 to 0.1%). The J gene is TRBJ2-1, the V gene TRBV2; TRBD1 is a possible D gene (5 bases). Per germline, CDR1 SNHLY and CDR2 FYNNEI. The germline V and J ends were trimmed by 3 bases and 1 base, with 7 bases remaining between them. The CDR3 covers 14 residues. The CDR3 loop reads CASSDSGSYNEQFF. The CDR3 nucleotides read TGTGCCAGCAGTGATTCAGGGTCCTACAATGAGCAGTTCTTC.

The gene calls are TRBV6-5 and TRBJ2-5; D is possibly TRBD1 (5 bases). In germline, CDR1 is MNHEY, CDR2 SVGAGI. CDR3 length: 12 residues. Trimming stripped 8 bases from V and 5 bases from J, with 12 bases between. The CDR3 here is CASYGQGETQYF. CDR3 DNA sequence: TGTGCCAGCTACGGTCAGGGCGAGACCCAGTACTTC.

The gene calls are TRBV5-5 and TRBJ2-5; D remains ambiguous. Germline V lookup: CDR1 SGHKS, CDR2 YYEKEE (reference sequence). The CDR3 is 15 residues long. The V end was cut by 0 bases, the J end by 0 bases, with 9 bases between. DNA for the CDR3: TGTGCCAGCAGCTTGGTCTCGACCAACCAAGAGACCCAGTACTTC. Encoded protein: CASSLVSTNQETQYF.

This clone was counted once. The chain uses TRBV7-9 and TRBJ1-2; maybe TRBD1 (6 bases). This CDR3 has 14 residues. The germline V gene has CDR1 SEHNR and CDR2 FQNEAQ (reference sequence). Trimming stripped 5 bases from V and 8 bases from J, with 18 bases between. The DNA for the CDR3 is TGTGCCAGCAGCCCCCAGGGGCGGGGCGGCGGCTACACCTTC. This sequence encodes CASSPQGRGGGYTF.

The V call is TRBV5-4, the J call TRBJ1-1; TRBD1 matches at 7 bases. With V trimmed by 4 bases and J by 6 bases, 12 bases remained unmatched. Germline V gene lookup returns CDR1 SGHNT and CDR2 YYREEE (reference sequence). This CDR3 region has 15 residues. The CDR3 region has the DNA TGTGCCAGCAGCCGACCAAACAGGGGTTTGGCTGAAGCTTTCTTT. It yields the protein CASSRPNRGLAEAFF.

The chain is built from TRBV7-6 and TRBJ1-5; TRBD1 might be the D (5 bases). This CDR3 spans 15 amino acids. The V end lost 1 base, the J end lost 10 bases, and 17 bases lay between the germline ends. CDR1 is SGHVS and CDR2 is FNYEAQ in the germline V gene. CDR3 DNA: TGTGCCAGCAGCTTAGGAGCAGGGCTGGGTCAACCCCAGCATTTT. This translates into CASSLGAGLGQPQHF. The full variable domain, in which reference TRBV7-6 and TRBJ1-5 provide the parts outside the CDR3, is GAGVSQSPRYKVTKRGQDVALRCDPISGHVSLYWYRQALGQGPEFLTYFNYEAQQDKSGLPNDRFSAERPEGSISTLTIQRTEQRDSAMYRCASSLGAGLGQPQHFGDGTRLSIL.

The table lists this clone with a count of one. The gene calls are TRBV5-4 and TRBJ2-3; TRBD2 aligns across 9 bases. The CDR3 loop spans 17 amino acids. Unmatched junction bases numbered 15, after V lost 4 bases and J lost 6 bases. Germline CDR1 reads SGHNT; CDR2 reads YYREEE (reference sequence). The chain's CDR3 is CASSRSSAGGLSDTQYF. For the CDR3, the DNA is TGTGCCAGCAGCCGATCCTCAGCGGGGGGCCTGTCGGATACGCAGTATTTT.

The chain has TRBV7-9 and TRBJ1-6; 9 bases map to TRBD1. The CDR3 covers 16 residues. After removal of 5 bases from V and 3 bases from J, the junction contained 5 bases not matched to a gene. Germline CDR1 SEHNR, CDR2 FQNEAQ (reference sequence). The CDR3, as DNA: TGTGCCAGCAGCCAGGGACAGGGATTCTATAATTCACCCCTCCACTTT. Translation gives CASSQGQGFYNSPLHF.

Here the CDR3 reads CASSSQGWYQETQYF. As DNA, the CDR3 is TGTGCCAGCAGCTCCCAGGGGTGGTACCAAGAGACCCAGTACTTC. This sequence joins TRBV7-6 and TRBJ2-5; tentative D call: TRBD1 (6 bases). The V end was cut by 4 bases, the J end by 0 bases, with 12 bases between. CDR1 SGHVS and CDR2 FNYEAQ come from the germline V gene. The CDR3 is 15 residues long.

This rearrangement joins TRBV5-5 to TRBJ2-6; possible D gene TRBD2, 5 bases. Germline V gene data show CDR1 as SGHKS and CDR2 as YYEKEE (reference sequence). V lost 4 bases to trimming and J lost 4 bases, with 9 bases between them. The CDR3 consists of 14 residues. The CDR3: CASSHRRGANVLTF. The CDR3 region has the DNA TGTGCCAGCAGCCACCGGAGGGGGGCCAACGTCCTGACTTTC.

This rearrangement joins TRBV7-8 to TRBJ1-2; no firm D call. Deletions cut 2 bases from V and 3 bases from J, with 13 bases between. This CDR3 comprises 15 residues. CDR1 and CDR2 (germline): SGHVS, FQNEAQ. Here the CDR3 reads CASSLSQPAYYGYTF. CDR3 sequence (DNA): TGTGCCAGCAGCTTAAGTCAGCCAGCTTACTATGGCTACACCTTC. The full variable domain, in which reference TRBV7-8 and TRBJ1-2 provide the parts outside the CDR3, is GAGVSQSPRYKVAKRGQDVALRCDPISGHVSLFWYQQALGQGPEFLTYFQNEAQLDKSGLPSDRFFAERPEGSVSTLKIQRTQQEDSAVYLCASSLSQPAYYGYTFGSGTRLTVV.

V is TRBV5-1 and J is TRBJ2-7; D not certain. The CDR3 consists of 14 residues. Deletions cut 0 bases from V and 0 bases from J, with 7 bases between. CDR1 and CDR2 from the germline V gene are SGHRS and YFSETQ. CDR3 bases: TGCGCCAGCAGCTTGGGGGTCAGCTCCTACGAGCAGTACTTC. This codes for CASSLGVSSYEQYF.

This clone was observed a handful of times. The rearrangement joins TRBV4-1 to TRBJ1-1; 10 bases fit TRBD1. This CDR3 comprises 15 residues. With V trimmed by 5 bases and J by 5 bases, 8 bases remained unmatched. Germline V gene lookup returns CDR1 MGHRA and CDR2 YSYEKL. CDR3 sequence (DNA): TGCGCCAGCAGCAACCTGGGACAGGGGTTAACTGAAGCTTTCTTT. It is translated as CASSNLGQGLTEAFF.

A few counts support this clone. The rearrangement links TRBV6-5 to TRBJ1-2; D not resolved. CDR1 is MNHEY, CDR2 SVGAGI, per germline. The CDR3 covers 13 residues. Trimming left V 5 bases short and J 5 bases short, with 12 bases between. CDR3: CASSRKRPYGYTF. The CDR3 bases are TGTGCCAGCAGTCGGAAAAGACCATATGGCTACACCTTC.

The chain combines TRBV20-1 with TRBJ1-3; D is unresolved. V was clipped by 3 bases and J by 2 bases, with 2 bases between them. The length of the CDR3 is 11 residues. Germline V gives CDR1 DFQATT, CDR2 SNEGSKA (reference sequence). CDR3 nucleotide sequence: TGCAGTGCTAGGACTGGAAACACCATATATTTT. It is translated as CSARTGNTIYF.